Sequencing of this T cell receptor (beta chain) was carried out in a study of blood T cell repertoires in COVID-19. The wider study: COVID-19 samples collected from the United States, Italy and Spain covered acute and convalescent phases. PBMCs, B-cell-depleted T cells, or T cells were the source of the cDNA or gDNA that made up the material.

Some clones are missing from TCRdb's copy, which holds only in-frame ones; the method was immunoSEQ multiplex PCR. Here the sample spans around 300,000 clones, approximately 89% being singletons. CDR3 length equals 13 residues. CDR1 and CDR2 from the germline V gene are LNHDA and SQIVND (reference sequence). The ends were cut back, 7 bases at V and 5 bases at J, with 14 bases in the middle. Seattle participants joined during active infection and were tracked over time. The sample taken for sequencing was peripheral blood. V usage is TRBV19 and J usage is TRBJ1-2, with D possibly being TRBD1 (5 bases). The source of this sequence is a woman aged 30 to 39 with COVID-19, enrolled during active disease. The CDR3 here is CASTRDSSYGYTF. Written as DNA, the CDR3 is TGTGCCAGTACCAGAGACAGCTCATATGGCTACACCTTC.